This T cell receptor beta chain is drawn from a study of blood T cell repertoires in COVID-19. Study context: In each case, the material was cDNA or gDNA derived from T cells, B-cell-depleted T cells, or PBMCs.

Per the authors' pipeline: Reference gene primers were amplified, and this amplification served to estimate nucleated cell counts. Libraries were prepared by immunoSEQ multiplex PCR; TCRdb keeps only in-frame clonotypes and omits some of them. That table supplies the V and J calls and clone size; D and trimming were determined from the DNA. This table holds tens of thousands of clones, over 85% found once. The germline V gene encodes CDR1 SGHRS and CDR2 YFSETQ. CDR3 size: 14 residues. Trimming pared 0 bases from V and 4 bases from J, leaving 8 bases between. The TCR originated in a human donor with active COVID-19. The donor label of this sample is uncertain. The V and J genes are TRBV5-1 and TRBJ2-1; maybe TRBD2 (6 bases). Material: peripheral blood. CDR3 residues: CASSLEAGYNEQFF. The CDR3 nucleotides are TGCGCCAGCAGCTTGGAGGCGGGGTACAATGAGCAGTTCTTC.